These 9 T cell receptor beta chains were all obtained from the same sample, sequenced in a study of immune evolution from preneoplasia to lung adenocarcinoma. Only in-frame clones appear in the TCRdb table, and some are missing; sequencing was by immunoSEQ multiplex PCR. Here the sample spans under 8,500 clones, approximately 80% being singletons. Sequenced material: FFPE adjacent normal lung tissue. The receptors originated from a person between 55 and 80 years old with lung adenocarcinoma.

The genes are TRBV7-8 and TRBJ2-7; TRBD2 is a possible D gene (6 bases). Germline values: CDR1 SGHVS, CDR2 FQNEAQ. The V end was cut by 4 bases, the J end by 6 bases, with 13 bases between. CDR3 length equals 13 residues. This CDR3 is CASSWRDLGEQYF. The DNA for the CDR3 is TGTGCCAGCAGCTGGCGGGATCTGGGCGAGCAGTACTTC.

The V and J genes are TRBV28 and TRBJ1-4, with 12 bases identical to TRBD1. Germline CDR1 MDHEN, CDR2 SYDVKM. Unmatched junction bases numbered 8, after V lost 6 bases and J lost 3 bases. The CDR3 runs 17 residues. Written as DNA, the CDR3 is TGTGCCAGCAGGAAAACGGGACAGGGGGCGGCTAATGAAAAACTGTTTTTT. This translates into CASRKTGQGAANEKLFF.

The chain employs TRBV27 and TRBJ2-3; D is undetermined. The length of the CDR3 is 13 residues. V gave up 5 bases and J gave up 0 bases, with 6 bases separating them. Per germline, CDR1 MNHEY and CDR2 SMNVEV (reference sequence). The CDR3 bases are TGTGCCAGCAGTGTCCAGAGCACAGATACGCAGTATTTT. It encodes CASSVQSTDTQYF.

The V gene is TRBV2, the J gene TRBJ2-5; the D gene is possibly TRBD2 (5 bases). The V end was cut by 5 bases, the J end by 4 bases, with 8 bases between. Germline lookup yields CDR1 SNHLY and CDR2 FYNNEI. The CDR3 spans 12 residues. CDR3 region: CASSSRGETQYF. The CDR3 DNA reads TGTGCCAGCAGTTCCCGGGGAGAGACCCAGTACTTC. The full variable domain, completed using reference TRBV2 and TRBJ2-5, is EPEVTQTPSHQVTQMGQEVILRCVPISNHLYFYWYRQILGQKVEFLVSFYNNEISEKSEIFDDQFSVERPDGSNFTLKIRSTKLEDSAMYFCASSSRGETQYFGPGTRLLVL.

This sequence joins TRBV2 and TRBJ2-6, with D possibly TRBD2 on 5 matching bases. V was pared by 4 bases and J by 0 bases, with 7 bases between. This CDR3 has 15 residues. CDR1 is SNHLY and CDR2 is FYNNEI in the germline V gene. This CDR3 reads CASSGESSGANVLTF. The CDR3 DNA follows: TGTGCCAGCAGTGGGGAGAGCTCTGGGGCCAACGTCCTGACTTTC. The variable domain in full, with the rest retrieved from reference TRBV2 and TRBJ2-6, is EPEVTQTPSHQVTQMGQEVILRCVPISNHLYFYWYRQILGQKVEFLVSFYNNEISEKSEIFDDQFSVERPDGSNFTLKIRSTKLEDSAMYFCASSGESSGANVLTFGAGSRLTVL.

There are a few counts of this clone. V and J are TRBV6-1 and TRBJ2-7; the match to TRBD1 covers 9 bases. J gave up 4 bases and V 7 bases, and 5 bases lay outside the gene matches. CDR1 is MNHNS, CDR2 SASEGT, per germline. This CDR3 is built from 13 residues. CDR3 region: CASTLTGGYEQYF. Here the CDR3 DNA reads TGTGCCAGCACCCTGACAGGGGGGTACGAGCAGTACTTC.

The rearrangement uses TRBV5-4 and TRBJ2-3, with D perhaps matching TRBD1 (5 bases). The length of the CDR3 is 16 residues. The germline V and J ends were trimmed by 3 bases and 4 bases, with 18 bases remaining between them. Germline CDR1 and CDR2: SGHNT and YYREEE (reference sequence). The CDR3 DNA is TGTGCCAGCAGCTCACAATCACAGGAAAGCGCAGATACGCAGTATTTT. Protein product: CASSSQSQESADTQYF.

CDR3 residues: CASQSLLAFF. CDR3 DNA: TGTGCCAGCCAAAGTCTGTTAGCTTTCTTT. The chain uses TRBV6-6 and TRBJ1-1; no firm D call. V lost 8 bases and J 10 bases, leaving 11 bases between the germline ends. This CDR3 is 10 amino acids long. Germline assignment: CDR1 MNHNY and CDR2 SVGAGI (reference sequence).

The J gene is TRBJ2-2, the V gene TRBV7-9; tentative D call: TRBD2 (6 bases). Germline CDR1 and CDR2: SEHNR and FQNEAQ (reference sequence). This CDR3 contains 17 residues. With 3 bases removed from V and 1 base from J, the gap between germline ends came to 15 bases. The CDR3 reads CASSFRRSGLNTGELFF. CDR3 DNA sequence: TGTGCCAGCAGCTTTCGTCGTAGCGGTTTGAACACCGGGGAGCTGTTTTTT.